This TCR beta chain was identified in a study of immune evolution from preneoplasia to lung adenocarcinoma. Study results and caveats: Normal lung had highest clonality; later lesions appeared denser, more diverse. Top clone frequencies peaked in normal lung, apparently declining through invasive adenocarcinoma.

After removal of 2 bases from V and 0 bases from J, the junction contained 5 bases not matched to a gene. The length of the CDR3 is 16 residues. Looked up from germline, CDR1 is SGDLS and CDR2 is YYNGEE. Patients had resection in Japan or China between about 2014 and 2018. H&E slides confirmed each diagnosis, reviewed by two pathologists independently. Sequencing used immunoSEQ multiplex PCR; TCRdb keeps in-frame clones, though not all of them. The profile shows 4,000 to 5,500 clones, just under 85% of them singletons. Comment on this clone: Antigen unknown.

The clonotype was recovered from an older donor with lung adenocarcinoma. Sequencing input: FFPE adjacent normal lung tissue. The rearrangement joins TRBV9 to TRBJ2-7; 10 bases are shared with TRBD2. The CDR3 region is CASSVGTSEFSYEQYF. DNA of the CDR3: TGTGCCAGCAGCGTTGGGACTAGCGAATTCTCCTACGAGCAGTACTTC.